This T cell receptor beta chain was identified during a study of blood T cells in healthy people across ages. About the study: Per two T cells, about one barcoded beta molecule was captured through template switching.

A second PCR of about 6 to 12 cycles used a sample-barcoded 5' primer and a J-beta primer mix. TCRdb re-called the 5' RACE reads through MiXCR, storing one row per CDR3 protein. Here the sample spans hundreds of thousands of distinct CDR3 sequences, 45% to 60% being singletons. Points on this clonotype: What it recognizes is unknown. A read error is possible here, since a much larger clone lies one base away.

Notes on the study in general: One million T cells yielded diversity estimates that were considered underestimates.

The CDR3 consists of 17 residues. Germline V gene sequence: CDR1 SGHAT, CDR2 FQNNGV. This sequence was found in a woman older than 75 in good health. Sequencing used blood. The J gene is TRBJ2-1, the V gene TRBV11-2; 12 bases align to TRBD2. CDR3 residues: CASSLTSGGHSDNEQFF. The CDR3 DNA sequence: TGTGCCAGCAGCTTGACTAGCGGGGGTCACTCCGACAATGAGCAGTTCTTC.